The T cell receptor (beta chain) under discussion was sequenced for a study of T cell repertoires in cytomegalovirus infection. Whole-study context: As its CMV epitopes, the study selected recently identified HLA-C-restricted and well-studied HLA-B-restricted targets. Public TCR beta signatures were indicative of both CMV infection and a matching HLA type.

Per the germline V gene, CDR1 is SGHTA and CDR2 is FQGNSA. J gave up 6 bases and V 5 bases, and 7 bases lay outside the gene matches. The CDR3 loop spans 15 amino acids. General study findings and limits: CMV carriers having the relevant HLA were flagged by cumulative public TCR beta family frequency. Clonotype analysis showed dominance of the ex vivo response by HLA-C-restricted CMV-specific TCR beta clonotypes.

This clonotype occurred many times. Its cognate antigen is unknown. TCRdb re-called the reads with MiXCR, one entry per CDR3 protein. The sample gives around 800,000 distinct CDR3 sequences, approximately 32% of which show up once; 12% is in the top ten. Here the sequenced sample was cultured CD8+ T cells from PBMCs, taken from culture after CMV antigen stimulation. The clonotype comes from a human donor in good health (CMV status not recorded). Some clones in this sample may be carry-over from other donors' samples. This chain connects TRBV7-2 to TRBJ1-5; 10 bases are shared with TRBD1. The CDR3 bases are TGTGCCAGCAGCCACGGGACAGGGGACCGTCAGCCCCAGCATTTT. It codes for CASSHGTGDRQPQHF.